This T cell receptor beta chain was captured by sequencing in a study of cytomegalovirus exposure and HLA in healthy donors. Sequenced by immunoSEQ multiplex PCR; TCRdb stores in-frame clones only, minus some. The sample shows roughly 150,000 clones, around 90% of them seen only once. CDR3 length: 13 amino acids. CDR1 and CDR2 from the germline V gene are GTSNPN and SVGIG (reference sequence). V lost 3 bases, J lost 0 bases, and 7 bases lay in between. The origin of this receptor is a woman in her late teens or twenties in good health and CMV-seropositive. The chain uses TRBV30 and TRBJ2-3; no definite D call. Sequencing input: PBMCs. The CDR3 nucleotides are TGTGCCTGGAGGAGTGCTAGCACAGATACGCAGTATTTT. Protein sequence: CAWRSASTDTQYF.